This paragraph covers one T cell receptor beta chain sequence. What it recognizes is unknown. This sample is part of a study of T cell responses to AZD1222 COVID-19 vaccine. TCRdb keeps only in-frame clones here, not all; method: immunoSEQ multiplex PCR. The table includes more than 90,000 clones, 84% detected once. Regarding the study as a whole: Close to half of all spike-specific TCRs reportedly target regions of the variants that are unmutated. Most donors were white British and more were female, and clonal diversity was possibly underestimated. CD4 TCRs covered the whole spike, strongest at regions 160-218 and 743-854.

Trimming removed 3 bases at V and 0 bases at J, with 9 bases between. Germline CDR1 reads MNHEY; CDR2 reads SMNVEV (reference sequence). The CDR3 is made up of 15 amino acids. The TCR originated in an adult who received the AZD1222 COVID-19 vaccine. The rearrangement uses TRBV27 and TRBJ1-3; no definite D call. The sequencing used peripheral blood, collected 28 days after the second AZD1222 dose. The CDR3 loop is CASSLEGSSGNTIYF. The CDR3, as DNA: TGTGCCAGCAGTTTGGAGGGTTCCTCTGGAAACACCATATATTTT.